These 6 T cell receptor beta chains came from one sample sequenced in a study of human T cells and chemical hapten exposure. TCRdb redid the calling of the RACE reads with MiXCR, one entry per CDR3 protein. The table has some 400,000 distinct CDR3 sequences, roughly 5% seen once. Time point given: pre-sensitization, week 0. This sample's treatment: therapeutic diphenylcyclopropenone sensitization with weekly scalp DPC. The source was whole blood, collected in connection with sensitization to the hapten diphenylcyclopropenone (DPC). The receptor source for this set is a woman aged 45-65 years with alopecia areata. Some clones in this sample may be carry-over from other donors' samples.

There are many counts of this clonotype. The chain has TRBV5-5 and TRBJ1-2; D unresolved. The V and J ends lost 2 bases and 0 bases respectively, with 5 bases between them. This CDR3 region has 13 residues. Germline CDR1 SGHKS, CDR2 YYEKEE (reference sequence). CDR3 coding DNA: TGTGCCAGCAGCTTTGCTACTAACTATGGCTACACCTTC. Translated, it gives CASSFATNYGYTF.

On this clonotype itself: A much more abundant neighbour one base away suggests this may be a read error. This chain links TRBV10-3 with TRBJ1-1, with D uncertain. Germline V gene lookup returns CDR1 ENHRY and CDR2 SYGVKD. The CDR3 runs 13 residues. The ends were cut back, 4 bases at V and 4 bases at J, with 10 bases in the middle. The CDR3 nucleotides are TGTGCCATCAGTGTGTTCGGAAGCACTGAAGCTTTCTTT. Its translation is CAISVFGSTEAFF.

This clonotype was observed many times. Here the CDR3 reads CASSVGGTRDNEQFF. The CDR3 region has the DNA TGTGCCAGCAGCGTAGGTGGGACTAGGGACAATGAGCAGTTCTTC. The rearrangement uses TRBV9 and TRBJ2-1; 8 bases align to TRBD2. Trimming cost V 0 bases and J 5 bases; bases outside gene matches: 4. Germline V gene data show CDR1 as SGDLS and CDR2 as YYNGEE. CDR3 length: 15 residues.

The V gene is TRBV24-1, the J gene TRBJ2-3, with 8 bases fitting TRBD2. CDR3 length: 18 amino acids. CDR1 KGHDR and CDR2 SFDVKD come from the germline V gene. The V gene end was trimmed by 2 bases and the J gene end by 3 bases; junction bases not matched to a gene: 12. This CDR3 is CATSDSTTGGGRTDTQYF. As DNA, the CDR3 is TGTGCCACCAGTGATTCGACCACGGGCGGGGGGCGGACAGATACGCAGTATTTT.

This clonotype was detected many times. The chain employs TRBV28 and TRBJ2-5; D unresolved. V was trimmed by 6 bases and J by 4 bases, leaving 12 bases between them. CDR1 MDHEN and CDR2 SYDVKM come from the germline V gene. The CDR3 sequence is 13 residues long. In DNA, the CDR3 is TGTGCCAGCAGAACTCTAGTCCCAGAGACCCAGTACTTC. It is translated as CASRTLVPETQYF.

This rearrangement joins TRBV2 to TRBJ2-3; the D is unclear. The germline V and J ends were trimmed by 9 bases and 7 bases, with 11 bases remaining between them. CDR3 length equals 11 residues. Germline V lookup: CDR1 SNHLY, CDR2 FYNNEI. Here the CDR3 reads CASLEGYTQYF. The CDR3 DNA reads TGTGCCAGTTTAGAAGGATATACGCAGTATTTT.